The 5 T cell receptor beta chains below were found in one sample sequenced in a study of T cell changes during pregnancy in multiple sclerosis. Using immunoSEQ multiplex PCR, the repertoire was profiled, and TCRdb retains in-frame clones only, with some absent. The repertoire holds some 50,000 clones, around 90% seen once, with 2.9% in the top ten. The starting material was CD8+ T cells from peripheral blood mononuclear cells, obtained in the second trimester of pregnancy. All receptors derive from a female donor with multiple sclerosis, enrolled in a pregnancy study.

The chain couples TRBV9 to TRBJ2-3; 12 bases agree with TRBD2. From germline, CDR1 is SGDLS and CDR2 YYNGEE. Losses at the gene ends were 3 bases for V and 4 bases for J; bases not matched to a gene: 3. There are 15 residues in the CDR3. The chain's CDR3 is CASSASGGAADTQYF. DNA for the CDR3: TGTGCCAGCAGCGCTAGCGGGGGGGCCGCAGATACGCAGTATTTT.

This clone has just one count. This chain connects TRBV6-1 to TRBJ2-1; D is perhaps TRBD2 (6 bases). CDR1 and CDR2 (germline): MNHNS, SASEGT. V was clipped by 4 bases and J by 0 bases, with 13 bases between them. This CDR3 comprises 16 residues. The DNA for the CDR3 is TGTGCCAGCAGTGTCTTTATCGGGGGCTCCTACAATGAGCAGTTCTTC. This encodes CASSVFIGGSYNEQFF.

V usage is TRBV4-1 and J usage is TRBJ2-5; tentative D call: TRBD1 (6 bases). With 2 bases removed from V and 5 bases from J, the gap between germline ends came to 18 bases. The CDR3 is 16 residues long. Per the germline V gene, CDR1 is MGHRA and CDR2 is YSYEKL. This CDR3 reads CASSQLGTQAGETQYF. CDR3 bases: TGCGCCAGCAGCCAACTCGGGACACAAGCTGGGGAGACCCAGTACTTC.

This chain connects TRBV9 to TRBJ2-3; D is perhaps TRBD2 (6 bases). Between the trimmed V and J ends, which lost 5 bases and 2 bases, there was a span of 15 bases. Germline CDR1 is SGDLS and CDR2 is YYNGEE. The CDR3 runs to 15 residues. The CDR3 DNA sequence: TGTGCCAGCAGACCAGGGAGCGGGCTCACAGATACGCAGTATTTT. It encodes CASRPGSGLTDTQYF.

This chain links TRBV18 with TRBJ2-1; D is possibly TRBD2 (6 bases). V was clipped by 6 bases and J by 5 bases, with 14 bases between them. The germline gives CDR1 KGHSH, CDR2 LQKENI. CDR3 size: 14 residues. CDR3 nucleotides: TGTGCCAGCTCCGAACTAGCTCGGGACAATGAGCAGTTCTTC. As protein: CASSELARDNEQFF.